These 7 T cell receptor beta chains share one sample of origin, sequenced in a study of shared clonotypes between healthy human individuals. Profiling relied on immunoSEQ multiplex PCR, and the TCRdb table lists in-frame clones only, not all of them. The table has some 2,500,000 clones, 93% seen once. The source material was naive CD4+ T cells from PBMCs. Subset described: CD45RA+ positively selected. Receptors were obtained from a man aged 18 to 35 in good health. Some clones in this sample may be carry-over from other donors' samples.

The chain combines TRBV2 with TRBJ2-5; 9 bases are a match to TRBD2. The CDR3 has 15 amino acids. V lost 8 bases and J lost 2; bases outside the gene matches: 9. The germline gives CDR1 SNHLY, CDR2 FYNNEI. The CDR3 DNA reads TGTGCCAGCTCGATCACGGGACTAGCTCAAGAGACCCAGTACTTC. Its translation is CASSITGLAQETQYF.

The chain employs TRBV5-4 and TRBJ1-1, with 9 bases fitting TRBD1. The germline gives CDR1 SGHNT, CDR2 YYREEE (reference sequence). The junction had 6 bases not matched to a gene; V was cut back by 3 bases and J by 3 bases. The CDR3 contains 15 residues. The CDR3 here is CASSSAGQGYTEAFF. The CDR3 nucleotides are TGTGCCAGCAGCTCGGCCGGACAGGGGTACACTGAAGCTTTCTTT.

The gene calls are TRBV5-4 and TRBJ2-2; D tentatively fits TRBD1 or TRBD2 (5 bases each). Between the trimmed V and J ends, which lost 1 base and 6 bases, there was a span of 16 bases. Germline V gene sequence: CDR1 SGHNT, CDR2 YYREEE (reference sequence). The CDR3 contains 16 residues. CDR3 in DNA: TGTGCCAGCAGCTTGCGTGGGGGAGCGTTTCCCGGGGAGCTGTTTTTT. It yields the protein CASSLRGGAFPGELFF.

The DNA for the CDR3 is TGTGCCACCAGCAGAACAGGGGCCAGGGGTGAAGCTTTCTTT. Its translation is CATSRTGARGEAFF. The chain has TRBV15 and TRBJ1-1, with 7 bases that match TRBD1. The germline CDR1 and CDR2 sequences are LNHNV and YYDKDF (reference sequence). The CDR3 is 14 residues long. V lost 2 bases, J lost 7 bases, and 7 bases stayed unmatched.

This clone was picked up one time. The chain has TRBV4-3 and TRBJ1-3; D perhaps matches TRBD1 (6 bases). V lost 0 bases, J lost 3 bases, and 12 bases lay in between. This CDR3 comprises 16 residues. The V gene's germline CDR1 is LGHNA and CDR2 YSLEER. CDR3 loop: CASSQEGGRGGNTIYF. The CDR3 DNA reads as TGCGCCAGCAGCCAAGAAGGTGGCAGGGGTGGAAACACCATATATTTT.

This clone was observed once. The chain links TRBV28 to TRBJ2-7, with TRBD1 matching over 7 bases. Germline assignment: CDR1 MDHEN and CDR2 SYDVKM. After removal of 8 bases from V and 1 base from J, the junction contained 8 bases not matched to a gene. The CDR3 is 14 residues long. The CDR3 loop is CASRRQGNSYEQYF. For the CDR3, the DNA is TGTGCCAGCCGAAGACAGGGAAATTCCTACGAGCAGTACTTC.

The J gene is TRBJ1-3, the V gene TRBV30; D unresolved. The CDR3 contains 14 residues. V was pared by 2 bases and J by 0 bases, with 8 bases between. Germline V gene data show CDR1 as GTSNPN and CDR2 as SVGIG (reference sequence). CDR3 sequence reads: CAWSPTTSGNTIYF. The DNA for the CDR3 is TGTGCCTGGAGTCCCACCACCTCTGGAAACACCATATATTTT.